One sample yielded the 29 T cell receptor beta chains listed below, sequenced in a study of blood T cells in healthy people across ages. Through a sample-barcoded 5' primer and a J-beta primer mix, a second PCR was run for 7 to 11 cycles. Each CDR3 protein is one row after TCRdb ran MiXCR on the 5' RACE reads. The sample records some 1.4 million distinct CDR3 sequences, around 42% being singletons. Sequenced input: blood. These receptor sequences come from a woman in her late teens or twenties in good health.

This clonotype turned up a few times. The rearrangement joins TRBV6-5 to TRBJ1-5; D gene uncertain. The CDR3 sequence is 15 residues long. Germline assignment: CDR1 MNHEY and CDR2 SVGAGI. Trimming stripped 0 bases from V and 3 bases from J, with 9 bases between. CDR3 sequence (DNA): TGTGCCAGCAGTTACTCGGCACCGATCAATCAGCCCCAGCATTTT. This translates into CASSYSAPINQPQHF.

This clonotype has just a few counts. J is TRBJ2-4 and V is TRBV3-1, with D perhaps TRBD1 (6 bases). The CDR3 covers 18 residues. Per the germline V gene, CDR1 is LGHDT and CDR2 is YNNKEL (reference sequence). V was cut by 2 bases and J by 2 bases, with 19 bases left in between. The CDR3: CASSQHQQGITSKNIQYF. The DNA of the CDR3 is TGTGCCAGCAGCCAACATCAACAGGGAATAACCTCCAAAAACATTCAGTACTTC.

V and J are TRBV7-9 and TRBJ2-7; 9 bases fit TRBD1. The V segment lost 4 bases and the J segment 4 bases; nucleotides outside the gene matches: 8. The CDR3 consists of 15 residues. Germline values: CDR1 SEHNR, CDR2 FQNEAQ (reference sequence). CDR3 DNA: TGTGCCAGCAGCTCGGGACAGGGAACGGCATACGAGCAGTACTTC. This encodes CASSSGQGTAYEQYF.

This chain uses TRBV10-3 with TRBJ2-5, with TRBD1 as a possible D gene (6 bases). The germline gives CDR1 ENHRY, CDR2 SYGVKD. This CDR3 region has 13 residues. V was trimmed by 11 bases and J by 0 bases, leaving 13 bases between them. The DNA for the CDR3 is TGTGCCGCAGGGGCCGGATACCAAGAGACCCAGTACTTC. As protein: CAAGAGYQETQYF.

This clonotype was detected a few times. The chain is built from TRBV20-1 and TRBJ1-2; D remains ambiguous. The germline gives CDR1 DFQATT, CDR2 SNEGSKA (reference sequence). This CDR3 is built from 13 residues. The germline V and J ends were trimmed by 6 bases and 11 bases, with 22 bases remaining between them. The CDR3 spells CSAISDPSSGYTF. The CDR3 nucleotides read TGCAGTGCCATTAGTGACCCAAGCTCGGGGTACACCTTC.

In this sample, this clonotype turned up a few times. The rearrangement uses TRBV20-1 and TRBJ2-1; D may correspond to TRBD1 or TRBD2 (7 bases each). The germline gives CDR1 DFQATT, CDR2 SNEGSKA (reference sequence). The CDR3 loop spans 16 amino acids. V gave up 1 base and J gave up 4 bases, with 17 bases separating them. CDR3 in amino acids: CSARGAGGALYNEQFF. DNA of the CDR3: TGCAGTGCTAGAGGAGCAGGGGGGGCCCTATACAATGAGCAGTTCTTC.

This chain uses TRBV7-2 with TRBJ1-3, with a tentative D call TRBD1 (5 bases). Germline CDR1 and CDR2: SGHTA and FQGNSA. The CDR3 runs 16 residues. V was pared by 6 bases and J by 0 bases, with 15 bases between. The CDR3 DNA reads as TGTGCCAGCAGTCGAACTCCAGGGACCTCTGGAAACACCATATATTTT. Protein sequence: CASSRTPGTSGNTIYF.

V gene TRBV7-9 combines with J gene TRBJ2-4, with TRBD2 identical over 8 bases. The end of the DNA aligns better with TRBJ2-7, so the J call may be wrong. The CDR3 has 16 amino acids. Germline V gives CDR1 SEHNR, CDR2 FQNEAQ (reference sequence). The CDR3 DNA sequence: TGTGCCAGCAGCTTATCGGCTGGACTAGCTGAATACGAGCAGTACTTC. Translated, it gives CASSLSAGLAEYEQYF.

The chain carries TRBV20-1 and TRBJ2-3; 9 bases align to TRBD2. Losses at the gene ends were 5 bases for V and 1 base for J; bases not matched to a gene: 7. Germline lookup yields CDR1 DFQATT and CDR2 SNEGSKA (reference sequence). This CDR3 spans 15 amino acids. The CDR3 DNA follows: TGCAGTGCTCAATGGACTAGCGAGGGCACAGATACGCAGTATTTT. Protein sequence: CSAQWTSEGTDTQYF.

This clonotype has only a few counts. The genes are TRBV4-1 and TRBJ1-1; D is undetermined. Trimming removed 3 bases at V and 5 bases at J, with 22 bases between. Germline lookup yields CDR1 MGHRA and CDR2 YSYEKL. The CDR3 is made up of 17 amino acids. The CDR3, as DNA: TGCGCCAGCAGCCATTTTTGGCGGTTTCCCAGAGGGACTGAAGCTTTCTTT. This gives the protein CASSHFWRFPRGTEAFF.

About this clonotype itself: This may be a read error, as it is one base from a much larger clone. The chain has TRBV4-2 and TRBJ2-5; D is unclear. The germline V and J ends were trimmed by 2 bases and 5 bases, with 9 bases remaining between them. The CDR3 runs 13 residues. Per germline, CDR1 LGHNA and CDR2 YNFKEQ. CDR3 sequence: CASSQSTGETQYF. Written as DNA, the CDR3 is TGTGCCAGCAGCCAATCTACCGGGGAGACCCAGTACTTC.

A few counts support this clonotype. The rearrangement uses TRBV12-3 or TRBV12-4 and TRBJ2-1; no reliable D call. Deletions cut 2 bases from V and 4 bases from J, with 12 bases between. The CDR3 is 15 residues long. The CDR3 spells CASSLSLEAYNEQFF. The CDR3 DNA is TGTGCCAGCAGTTTATCCCTAGAGGCGTACAATGAGCAGTTCTTC.

This clonotype was counted only a few times. The chain uses TRBV2 and TRBJ2-2; 7 nucleotides line up with TRBD1. CDR1 and CDR2 (germline): SNHLY, FYNNEI. V trimming: 7 bases; J trimming: 2 bases; junction bases outside the gene matches: 7. The CDR3 sequence is 15 residues long. Written as DNA, the CDR3 is TGTGCCAGCACCACCGGGACAGAAAACACCGGGGAGCTGTTTTTT. Its translation is CASTTGTENTGELFF.

Here the CDR3 reads CSVSPAMGADTQYF. The CDR3 DNA is TGCAGCGTGTCGCCGGCCATGGGGGCGGATACGCAGTATTTT. This chain uses TRBV20-1 with TRBJ2-3; a possible D gene is TRBD1 (6 bases). CDR1 is DFQATT, CDR2 SNEGSKA, per germline (reference sequence). The CDR3 is 14 residues long.

A few counts support this clonotype. The gene calls are TRBV12-3 or TRBV12-4 and TRBJ2-1; 14 nucleotides align to TRBD2. The CDR3 covers 15 residues. Losses at the gene ends were 5 bases for V and 8 bases for J; bases not matched to a gene: 5. The chain's CDR3 is CASSQTSGRVDEQFF. Written as DNA, the CDR3 is TGTGCCAGCAGTCAGACTAGCGGGAGGGTCGATGAGCAGTTCTTC.

The CDR3 loop reads CASSEYGGGKGDEQFF. The CDR3 DNA reads TGTGCCAGCAGTGAATATGGGGGGGGTAAGGGGGACGAGCAGTTCTTC. V usage is TRBV25-1 and J usage is TRBJ2-1; D is possibly TRBD2 (7 bases). CDR1 and CDR2 (germline): MGHDK, SYGVNS. Trimming took off 0 bases at V and 10 bases at J, with 19 bases between the two ends. This CDR3 is 16 amino acids long.

This chain joins TRBV12-3 or TRBV12-4 and TRBJ2-7; D is possibly TRBD2 (6 bases). The DNA matches TRBJ2-5 better at its end, which makes the J call doubtful. This CDR3 is 14 amino acids long. CDR3 nucleotide sequence: TGTGCCAGCAGTTTAGAGGGGAGGAGTTGGACCCAGTACTTC. This encodes CASSLEGRSWTQYF.

This clonotype has more than one count but fewer than ten. The chain has TRBV3-1 and TRBJ1-2; TRBD1 agrees at 7 bases. In germline, CDR1 is LGHDT, CDR2 YNNKEL (reference sequence). Trimming removed 4 bases from V and 6 bases from J; junction bases left unmatched: 8. The CDR3 has 14 residues. The CDR3 DNA sequence: TGTGCCAGCAGCCCGCAGGGGGGGCGAGATGGCTACACCTTC. Its protein product is CASSPQGGRDGYTF. Filled out from reference TRBV3-1 and TRBJ1-2, the complete variable domain reads DTAVSQTPKYLVTQMGNDKSIKCEQNLGHDTMYWYKQDSKKFLKIMFSYNNKELIINETVPNRFSPKSPDKAHLNLHINSLELGDSAVYFCASSPQGGRDGYTFGSGTRLTVV.

This rearrangement joins TRBV2 to TRBJ2-7, with D maybe TRBD1 (6 bases). Trimming took 5 bases from V and 3 from J, leaving 14 bases between them. The CDR3 contains 14 residues. CDR1 is SNHLY and CDR2 is FYNNEI in the germline V gene. CDR3 loop: CASSIGQKFYEQYF. The CDR3 nucleotides are TGTGCCAGCAGTATAGGACAGAAATTCTACGAGCAGTACTTC.

This clonotype has only a few counts. The rearrangement links TRBV20-1 to TRBJ2-1; 8 bases align to TRBD2. The CDR3 is 15 amino acids. Trimming removed 5 bases from V and 5 bases from J; junction bases left unmatched: 11. From germline, CDR1 is DFQATT and CDR2 SNEGSKA (reference sequence). In DNA form, the CDR3 reads TGCAGTGCTGCGTTGGGGACTAGGGGGGACAATGAGCAGTTCTTC. This sequence encodes CSAALGTRGDNEQFF.

The sample holds a few counts of this clonotype. V gene TRBV12-3 or TRBV12-4 combines with J gene TRBJ1-1; the D is unclear. The V end was cut by 8 bases, the J end by 0 bases, with 7 bases between. This CDR3 is built from 12 residues. The CDR3 protein is CASVLMNTEAFF. The DNA of the CDR3 is TGTGCCAGCGTCCTGATGAACACTGAAGCTTTCTTT.

Only a few counts were recorded for this clonotype. J is TRBJ2-1 and V is TRBV7-2, with D maybe TRBD1 (6 bases). V lost 3 bases and J 9 bases, leaving 18 bases between the germline ends. The CDR3 length is 15 residues. Germline loops: CDR1 SGHTA, CDR2 FQGNSA. This CDR3 is CASSFFHSTGLEQFF. CDR3 DNA: TGTGCCAGCAGCTTTTTCCACTCGACAGGCCTTGAGCAGTTCTTC.

For this clonotype: Compared with germline, one end of the junction differs, possibly owing to a read error. The chain uses TRBV30 and TRBJ2-1; TRBD2 might be the D (5 bases). The germline V gene has CDR1 GTSNPN and CDR2 SVGIG (reference sequence). CDR3 length: 12 residues. CDR3 nucleotide sequence: TGTGCCGGGAGTGCGGCTTACAATGAGCAGTTCTTC. Translating gives CAGSAAYNEQFF.

V is TRBV7-9 and J is TRBJ2-7; 7 nucleotides match TRBD1. Germline CDR1 reads SEHNR; CDR2 reads FQNEAQ (reference sequence). Trimming cost V 4 bases and J 3 bases; bases outside gene matches: 12. The CDR3 length is 16 residues. This chain's CDR3 is CASSSGERGQIYEQYF. The CDR3 DNA follows: TGTGCCAGCAGCTCAGGAGAGAGGGGACAGATCTACGAGCAGTACTTC.

This chain joins TRBV7-9 and TRBJ2-7; 10 positions match TRBD2. This CDR3 spans 16 amino acids. V lost 5 bases and J lost 1; bases outside the gene matches: 8. The germline gives CDR1 SEHNR, CDR2 FQNEAQ (reference sequence). The DNA for the CDR3 is TGTGCCAGCAGCGATGCCGATAGCGGGAGGTCCTACGAGCAGTACTTC. Protein product: CASSDADSGRSYEQYF. Full variable domain (missing parts from reference TRBV7-9 and TRBJ2-7): DTGVSQNPRHKITKRGQNVTFRCDPISEHNRLYWYRQTLGQGPEFLTYFQNEAQLEKSRLLSDRFSAERPKGSFSTLEIQRTEQGDSAMYLCASSDADSGRSYEQYFGPGTRLTVT.

J is TRBJ2-5 and V is TRBV12-3 or TRBV12-4, with 9 bases matching TRBD1. The DNA end favors TRBJ2-7, so the J call may be wrong. The CDR3 sequence is 13 residues long. CDR3 DNA: TGTGCCAGCAGTTTGGGACAGGGCCTCGAGCAGTACTTC. This translates into CASSLGQGLEQYF.

This clonotype showed up just a few times. The chain carries TRBV12-3 or TRBV12-4 and TRBJ2-1, with 8 nucleotides matching TRBD2. With V trimmed by 5 bases and J by 3 bases, 6 bases remained unmatched. The CDR3 spans 15 residues. The CDR3 here is CASSLSGELYNEQFF. CDR3 DNA: TGTGCCAGCAGTCTTAGCGGGGAACTCTACAATGAGCAGTTCTTC.

V gene TRBV20-1 combines with J gene TRBJ1-2; TRBD1 might be the D (5 bases). CDR1 and CDR2 from the germline V gene are DFQATT and SNEGSKA (reference sequence). V was cut by 6 bases and J by 3 bases, with 17 bases left in between. The length of the CDR3 is 14 residues. CDR3 nucleotide sequence: TGCAGTGCGGGGCGGGGGGATAGCGACTATGGCTACACCTTC. It translates to CSAGRGDSDYGYTF.

V and J are TRBV7-3 and TRBJ1-2; 10 bases map to TRBD1. Germline-derived CDR1 and CDR2 are SGHTA and FQGTGA. Germline trimming cut 4 bases from V and 5 bases from J; bases unmatched to any gene: 7. The CDR3 has 15 amino acids. The CDR3 here is CASSSVTGGMYGYTF. DNA of the CDR3: TGTGCCAGCAGCTCAGTGACAGGGGGCATGTATGGCTACACCTTC.